This section outlines one T cell receptor (beta chain) sequence together with its context. Using immunoSEQ multiplex PCR, the repertoire was profiled, and TCRdb retains in-frame clones only, with some absent. This sample yields about 14,000 clones, of which 82% are seen a single time; about 23% belongs to the top ten. This sample stems from a study of blood T cell repertoires in COVID-19. CDR1 and CDR2 from the germline V gene are SNHLY and FYNNEI. V gave up 2 bases and J gave up 6 bases; unmatched junction bases: 6. The CDR3 has 14 amino acids. This sequence was found in an elderly man with active or convalescent COVID-19. Sequenced: peripheral blood. The chain uses TRBV2 and TRBJ2-7; 8 bases agree with TRBD1. The CDR3 nucleotides read TGTGCCAGCAGTGAAAGCTCGGACAGGGCCGAGCAGTACTTC. It specifies CASSESSDRAEQYF.